One sample yielded the 3 T cell receptor beta chains listed below, sequenced in a study of T cell changes during pregnancy in multiple sclerosis. Produced via immunoSEQ multiplex PCR; TCRdb's table is partial and in-frame only. Of 60,000 to 75,000 clones listed, roughly 88% are singletons. The sample in question was peripheral blood, obtained in the third trimester of pregnancy. Receptor source: a female donor with multiple sclerosis, enrolled in a pregnancy study.

This chain uses TRBV6-5 with TRBJ1-6; TRBD1 agrees at 9 bases. The CDR3 runs 14 residues. Germline V lookup: CDR1 MNHEY, CDR2 SVGAGI. CDR3 DNA sequence: TGTGCATCCCGGATGGGGACAGGGAGTTCACCCCTCCACTTT. This translates into CASRMGTGSSPLHF.

This clone was seen only once. The gene calls are TRBV28 and TRBJ2-7, with 12 bases aligning to TRBD2. In germline, CDR1 is MDHEN, CDR2 SYDVKM. This CDR3 region has 17 residues. The V segment lost 1 base and the J segment 3 bases; nucleotides outside the gene matches: 7. The CDR3 nucleotides read TGTGCCAGCAGTTTATCTCTAGCGGGGGGGCACCGCTACGAGCAGTACTTC. It yields the protein CASSLSLAGGHRYEQYF.

The chain joins TRBV13 to TRBJ1-1; 8 bases line up with TRBD1. Per the germline V gene, CDR1 is PRHDT and CDR2 is FYEKMQ (reference sequence). The junction had 8 bases not matched to a gene; V was cut back by 4 bases and J by 10 bases. The CDR3 spans 13 residues. Here the CDR3 DNA reads TGTGCCAGCAGCTCCGGACAGGGCTTAAGAGCTTTCTTT. It yields the protein CASSSGQGLRAFF.